The source of this T cell receptor (beta chain) is a study of shared clonotypes between healthy human individuals. The overall study: The study drew on two women and three men aged 18 to 49 as donors. Study-level results: Limited genetic and exposure-history diversity came from having few donors.

Sequenced by immunoSEQ multiplex PCR; TCRdb stores in-frame clones only, minus some. The profile shows over 950,000 clones, 70% to 85% of them singletons. Looked up from germline, CDR1 is SEHNR and CDR2 is FQNEAQ (reference sequence). CDR3 length equals 13 residues. V lost 6 bases and J lost 3, with 12 bases in between. Donors had no recently reported acute infections or vaccinations and were HIV-negative. The table lists this clone with a few counts. Its antigen is currently unknown. This chain uses TRBV7-9 with TRBJ2-7, with a tentative D call TRBD1 (6 bases). The origin of this receptor is a man aged 18 to 35 in good health. Some clones in this sample may be carry-over from other donors' samples. The source material was memory CD4+ T cells from PBMCs. Documented subset: CD45RA-negative fraction. The CDR3 DNA is TGTGCCAGCAGTGAAACAGGGTTCTACGAGCAGTACTTC. Its protein product is CASSETGFYEQYF.